This TCR beta chain was found in a study of regulatory T cells in long-lasting Graves disease. V lost 0 bases and J lost 2; bases outside the gene matches: 0. CDR1 and CDR2 (germline): MGHRA, YSYEKL. This CDR3 is 14 amino acids long. The sample holds many counts of this clonotype. HTBI primers from iRepertoire and Arm-PCR of CDR3 regions yielded the TCR beta libraries. TCRdb reprocessed the multiplex PCR reads via MiXCR and lists one record per CDR3 protein. The profile shows more than 350,000 distinct CDR3 sequences, just under 15% of them singletons. Noted time point: newly diagnosed GD, antithyroid drugs for less than 3 months. With RNA extracted from PBMCs as input, the TCR library was made. These data are also associated with another study on T cells in Graves' hyperthyroidism and ophthalmopathy.

This TCR came from a woman in her 30s with Graves disease. The chain recombines TRBV4-1 with TRBJ2-7, with TRBD1 matching over 8 bases. Sample: peripheral blood mononuclear cells (PBMCs), taken at new diagnosis, from a patient treated with antithyroid drugs. CDR3: CASSQDRGPYEQYF. The CDR3 region has the DNA TGCGCCAGCAGCCAAGACAGGGGGCCCTACGAGCAGTACTTC.